Sequencing of this TCR beta chain was carried out in a study of cytomegalovirus exposure and HLA in healthy donors. Points on this clone: The antigen remains unidentified.

General study points: Segments of the TCR beta V type were, in most cases, productive about 87% or about 30% of the time in an earlier analysis.

PCR used 60 Vbeta primers and 13 Jbeta primers. Some clones are missing from TCRdb's copy, which holds only in-frame ones; the method was immunoSEQ multiplex PCR. The data hold roughly 140,000 clones, with over 80% observed a single time. Likely unrecorded immune exposures existed in these nominally healthy donors. Sample: PBMCs. The TCR was taken from a female donor in good health and CMV-seronegative.

The CDR3 sequence is CASSLYYGDSQRNEQFF. DNA for the CDR3: TGTGCCAGCAGCTTGTATTATGGGGACAGTCAAAGGAATGAGCAGTTCTTC. The chain joins TRBV5-8 to TRBJ2-1, with 7 bases lining up with TRBD1. This CDR3 is built from 17 residues. Trimming at V came to 1 base and at J to 7 bases, leaving 14 bases not matched to a gene. The germline V gene has CDR1 SGHTS and CDR2 YDEGEE.